The 3 T cell receptor beta chains below come from one sample, sequenced in a study of blood T cell repertoires in COVID-19. Profiled with immunoSEQ multiplex PCR; TCRdb holds only in-frame clones, not every one. The table shows some 260,000 clones, with 70% to 85% occurring only once. What was sequenced was peripheral blood. The receptors were sampled from a man older than 75 with acute or convalescent COVID-19.

In this sample, this clone turned up once. J is TRBJ2-6 and V is TRBV19; a weak D match, TRBD2 (6 bases). The ends were cut back, 4 bases at V and 2 bases at J, with 15 bases in the middle. The CDR3 spans 17 residues. Germline values: CDR1 LNHDA, CDR2 SQIVND (reference sequence). The CDR3 region is CASSSGSRRAGANVLTF. DNA for the CDR3: TGTGCCAGTAGTAGTGGGTCCAGGAGGGCTGGGGCCAACGTCCTGACTTTC. The full variable domain, in which reference TRBV19 and TRBJ2-6 provide the parts outside the CDR3, is DGGITQSPKYLFRKEGQNVTLSCEQNLNHDAMYWYRQDPGQGLRLIYYSQIVNDFQKGDIAEGYSVSREKKESFPLTVTSAQKNPTAFYLCASSSGSRRAGANVLTFGAGSRLTVL.

V is TRBV10-2 and J is TRBJ2-7, with D possibly TRBD1 on 5 matching bases. The CDR3 spans 14 residues. V gave up 10 bases and J gave up 3 bases, with 19 bases separating them. In germline, CDR1 is WSHSY, CDR2 SAAADI. CDR3 in amino acids: CATKRVTESYEQYF. DNA for the CDR3: TGCGCCACCAAGCGAGTGACAGAGAGCTACGAGCAGTACTTC.

The chain is built from TRBV2 and TRBJ1-1; unclear D gene. This CDR3 region has 15 residues. CDR1 and CDR2 (germline): SNHLY, FYNNEI. V was shortened by 6 bases and J by 1 base, with 15 bases between the two germline ends. CDR3 nucleotides: TGTGCCAGCAGAAGGGAGATGGTAGAGAACACTGAAGCTTTCTTT. Translated: CASRREMVENTEAFF.